This is a list of T cell receptor beta chains from one sample in a study of monozygotic twins with inflammatory bowel disease. No DNA is given; TCRdb re-called the 5' RACE reads and lists each CDR3 protein once. This listing includes about 450,000 distinct CDR3 sequences. Sequenced: blood. The receptors here all came from a human donor with ulcerative colitis or Crohn's disease, or a healthy co-twin of an affected twin (not recorded which). Both conserved end residues are part of each CDR3.

TRBV5-1	TRBJ2-1	CASSWVGGIPGMIEQFF
TRBV28	TRBJ1-4	CASSQRRATNEKLFF
TRBV7-2	TRBJ2-3	CASSPGLGVGTDTQYF
TRBV12-3/TRBV12-4	TRBJ2-5	CASSLGYGAVETQYF
TRBV7-2	TRBJ2-7	CASSLIAGVYEQYF
TRBV12-3/TRBV12-4	TRBJ2-5	CASSLGQGRQETQYF
TRBV7-6	TRBJ1-2	CASSKQGYGYTF
TRBV27	TRBJ1-2	CASSFKGGGYTF
TRBV18	TRBJ2-7	CASSPTSGGPTSYEQYF
TRBV29-1	TRBJ1-2	CSVGETTGAYGYTF
TRBV12-3/TRBV12-4	TRBJ2-7	CASSLGVSEQYF
TRBV20-1	TRBJ1-1	CSARNRDLTEAFF
TRBV6-5	TRBJ1-1	CASSYSVGNTEAFF
TRBV5-5	TRBJ1-6	CASSLVGGLDSPLHF
TRBV10-3	TRBJ2-5	CAISGGTPQETQYF
TRBV29-1	TRBJ2-7	CSVRREGSYEQYF
TRBV29-1	TRBJ2-1	CSPGTGNEQFF
TRBV3-1	TRBJ1-2	CASSLQDTVYGYTF
TRBV7-9	TRBJ2-1	CASSLGLAWDEQFF
TRBV4-2	TRBJ2-1	CASSHSGGAFNEQFF
TRBV12-3/TRBV12-4	TRBJ1-2	CASSLENYGYTF
TRBV25-1	TRBJ2-6	CASSESGSSGANVLTF
TRBV7-2	TRBJ2-2	CASSLRGLEGTGELFF
TRBV4-1	TRBJ1-6	CASSHRGDRDSPLHF
TRBV6-5	TRBJ1-1	CASSQGFVTEAFF
TRBV5-1	TRBJ2-3	CASSSGYKSDTQYF
TRBV20-1	TRBJ2-3	CSARRTSGTDTQYF
TRBV24-1	TRBJ2-2	CATSDTDRGRGTGELFF
TRBV28	TRBJ1-2	CASTQRDRYYTF
TRBV20-1	TRBJ2-1	CSAYGDSYNEQFF
TRBV20-1	TRBJ2-3	CSANPISSRGLTDTQYF
TRBV5-1	TRBJ2-1	CASSGLVDNEQFF
TRBV9	TRBJ1-3	CASSPLTSGNTIYF
TRBV5-1	TRBJ2-2	CASSFKGKANTGELFF
TRBV11-2	TRBJ1-5	CASSLVGGSSNQPQHF
TRBV20-1	TRBJ2-5	CSAREGGLETQYF
TRBV19	TRBJ2-2	CASSIGGTSATGELFF
TRBV29-1	TRBJ2-3	CSARGGRGADTQYF
TRBV12-3/TRBV12-4	TRBJ1-1	CASSHRDFDTEAFF
TRBV29-1	TRBJ2-3	CSTLGGAFGDTQYF
TRBV5-6	TRBJ1-2	CATEDRGRLYGYTF